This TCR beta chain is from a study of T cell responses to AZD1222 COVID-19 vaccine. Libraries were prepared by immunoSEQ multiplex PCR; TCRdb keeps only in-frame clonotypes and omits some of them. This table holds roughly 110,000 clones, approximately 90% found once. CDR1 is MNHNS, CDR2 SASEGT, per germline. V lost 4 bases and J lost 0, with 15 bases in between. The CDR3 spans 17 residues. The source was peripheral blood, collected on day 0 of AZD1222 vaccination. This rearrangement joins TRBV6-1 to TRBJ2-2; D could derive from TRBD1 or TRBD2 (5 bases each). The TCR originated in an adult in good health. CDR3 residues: CASSVPDWGSNTGELFF. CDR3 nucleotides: TGTGCCAGCAGTGTTCCTGACTGGGGGTCGAACACCGGGGAGCTGTTTTTT.